This note documents a single T cell receptor beta chain sequence. The antigen remains undetermined. The PCR was carried out with 60 Vbeta primers and 13 Jbeta primers. Method: immunoSEQ multiplex PCR; TCRdb's copy keeps in-frame clones and lacks some. The data show 150,000 to 200,000 clones, and the top ten clones hold roughly 0.74%. This sample is drawn from a study of cytomegalovirus exposure and HLA in healthy donors. Study results and limitations: In an earlier analysis, about 87% or about 30%: the productive usage of most TCR beta V segments. The authors listed around 150 TCR beta chains as cytomegalovirus-associated.

Source material: PBMCs. The clonotype comes from a boy under 18 in good health and CMV-seronegative.

The CDR3 reads CASSLRAGQRNQPQHF. DNA of the CDR3: TGTGCCAGCAGTTTGCGGGCCGGTCAGAGGAATCAGCCCCAGCATTTT. The chain joins TRBV28 to TRBJ1-5; no clear D. The germline gives CDR1 MDHEN, CDR2 SYDVKM. Trimming took 3 bases from V and 4 from J, leaving 16 bases between them. CDR3 length equals 16 residues.